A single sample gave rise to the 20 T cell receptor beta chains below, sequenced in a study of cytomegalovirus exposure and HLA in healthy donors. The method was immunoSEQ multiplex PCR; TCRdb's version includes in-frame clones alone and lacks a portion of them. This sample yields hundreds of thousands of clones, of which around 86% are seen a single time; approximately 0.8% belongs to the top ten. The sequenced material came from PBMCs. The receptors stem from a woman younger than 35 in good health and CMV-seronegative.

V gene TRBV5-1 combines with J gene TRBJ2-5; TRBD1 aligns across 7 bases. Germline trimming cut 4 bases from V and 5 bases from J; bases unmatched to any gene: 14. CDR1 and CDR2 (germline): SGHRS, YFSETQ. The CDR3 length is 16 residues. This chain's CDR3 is CASSPPDRVGRETQYF. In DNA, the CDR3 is TGCGCCAGCAGCCCGCCCGACAGGGTGGGTCGGGAGACCCAGTACTTC.

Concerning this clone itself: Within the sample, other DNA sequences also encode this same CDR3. The CDR3 spells CASSLAGGSYEQYF. CDR3 coding DNA: TGCGCCAGCAGCTTGGCGGGGGGTTCCTACGAGCAGTACTTC. The J gene is TRBJ2-7, the V gene TRBV5-1; 7 bases are a match to TRBD2. There are 14 residues in the CDR3. The J segment lost 1 base and the V segment lost 0 bases, leaving 1 base of the junction unmatched. Germline CDR1 reads SGHRS; CDR2 reads YFSETQ.

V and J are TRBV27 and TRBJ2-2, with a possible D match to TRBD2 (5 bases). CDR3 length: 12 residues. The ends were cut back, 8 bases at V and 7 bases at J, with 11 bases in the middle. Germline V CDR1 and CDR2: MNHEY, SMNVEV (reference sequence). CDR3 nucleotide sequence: TGTGCCAGCCGACTATGGGGCGGGGAGCTGTTTTTT. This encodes CASRLWGGELFF.

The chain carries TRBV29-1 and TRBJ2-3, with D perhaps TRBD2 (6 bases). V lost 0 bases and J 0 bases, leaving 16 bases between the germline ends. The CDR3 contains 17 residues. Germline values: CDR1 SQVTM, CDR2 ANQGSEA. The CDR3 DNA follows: TGCAGCGTTGAAGATACGCGGCCTGGGACTAGCACAGATACGCAGTATTTT. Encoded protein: CSVEDTRPGTSTDTQYF.

The CDR3 sequence: CASSLHPGATDTQYF. In DNA, the CDR3 is TGTGCCAGCAGCTTACACCCGGGAGCAACAGATACGCAGTATTTT. The genes are TRBV7-3 and TRBJ2-3, with D maybe TRBD2 (6 bases). The V gene's germline CDR1 is SGHTA and CDR2 FQGTGA. Trimming shortened V by 2 bases and J by 3 bases, and 12 bases separated the two germline ends. CDR3 size: 15 residues.

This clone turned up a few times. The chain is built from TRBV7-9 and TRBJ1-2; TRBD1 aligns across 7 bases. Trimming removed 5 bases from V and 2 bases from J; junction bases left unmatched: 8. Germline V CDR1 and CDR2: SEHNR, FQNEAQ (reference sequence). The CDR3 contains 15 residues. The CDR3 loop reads CASSPLGQDNYGYTF. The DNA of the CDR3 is TGTGCCAGCAGCCCCTTAGGACAGGACAACTATGGCTACACCTTC.

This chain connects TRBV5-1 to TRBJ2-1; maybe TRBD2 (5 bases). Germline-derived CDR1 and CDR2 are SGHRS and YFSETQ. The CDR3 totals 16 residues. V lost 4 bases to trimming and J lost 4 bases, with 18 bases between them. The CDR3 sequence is CASSQELVRPYNEQFF. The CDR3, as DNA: TGCGCCAGCAGCCAGGAACTAGTGAGGCCTTACAATGAGCAGTTCTTC.

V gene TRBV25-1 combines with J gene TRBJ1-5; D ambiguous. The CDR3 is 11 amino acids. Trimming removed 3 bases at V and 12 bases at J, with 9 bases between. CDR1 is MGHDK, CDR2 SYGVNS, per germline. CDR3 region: CASSDSTLQHF. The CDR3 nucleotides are TGTGCCAGCAGTGACAGTACGCTCCAGCATTTT.

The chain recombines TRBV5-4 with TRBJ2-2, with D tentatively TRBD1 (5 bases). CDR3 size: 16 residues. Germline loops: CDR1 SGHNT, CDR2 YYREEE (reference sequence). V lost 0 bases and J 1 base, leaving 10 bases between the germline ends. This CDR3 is CASSLVSGWNTGELFF. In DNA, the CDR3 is TGTGCCAGCAGCTTGGTTTCAGGGTGGAACACCGGGGAGCTGTTTTTT.

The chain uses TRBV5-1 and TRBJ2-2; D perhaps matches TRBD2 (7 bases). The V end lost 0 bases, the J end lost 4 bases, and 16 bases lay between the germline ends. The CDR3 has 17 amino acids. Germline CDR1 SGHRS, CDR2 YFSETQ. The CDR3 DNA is TGCGCCAGCAGCTTGGGGCGGGGGCCCCTAGGCACCGGGGAGCTGTTTTTT. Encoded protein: CASSLGRGPLGTGELFF.

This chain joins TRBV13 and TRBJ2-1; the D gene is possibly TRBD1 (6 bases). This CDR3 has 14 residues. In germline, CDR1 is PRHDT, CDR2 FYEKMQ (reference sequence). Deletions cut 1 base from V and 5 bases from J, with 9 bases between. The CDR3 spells CASSLAGVDNEQFF. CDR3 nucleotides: TGTGCCAGCAGCTTAGCAGGGGTGGACAATGAGCAGTTCTTC.

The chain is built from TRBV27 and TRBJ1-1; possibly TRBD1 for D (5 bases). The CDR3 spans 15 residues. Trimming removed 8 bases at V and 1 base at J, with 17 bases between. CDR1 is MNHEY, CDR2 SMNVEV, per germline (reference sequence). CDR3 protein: CASSERGPKNTEAFF. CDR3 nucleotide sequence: TGTGCCAGCTCAGAAAGGGGCCCTAAGAACACTGAAGCTTTCTTT.

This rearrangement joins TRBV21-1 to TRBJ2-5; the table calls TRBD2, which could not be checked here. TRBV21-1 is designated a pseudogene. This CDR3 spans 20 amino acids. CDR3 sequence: CASSLHGGLAGGLYQETQYF. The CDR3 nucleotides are TGTGCCAGCAGCCTGCACGGTGGACTAGCGGGGGGGTTGTACCAAGAGACCCAGTACTTC.

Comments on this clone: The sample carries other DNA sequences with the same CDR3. This CDR3 is CASSEGLATDTQYF. In DNA form, the CDR3 reads TGTGCCAGCAGTGAGGGACTAGCTACAGATACGCAGTATTTT. The chain carries TRBV6-4 and TRBJ2-3, with 9 nucleotides matching TRBD2. Germline-derived CDR1 and CDR2 are MRHNA and SNTAGT. V trimming: 3 bases; J trimming: 3 bases; junction bases outside the gene matches: 1. The CDR3 has 14 residues.

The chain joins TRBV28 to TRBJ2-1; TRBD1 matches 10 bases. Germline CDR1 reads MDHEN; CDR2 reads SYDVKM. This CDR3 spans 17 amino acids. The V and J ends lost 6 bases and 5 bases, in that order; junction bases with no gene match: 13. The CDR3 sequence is CASRRDRGRVRDNEQFF. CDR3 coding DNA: TGTGCCAGCAGACGCGACAGGGGGCGAGTGAGAGACAATGAGCAGTTCTTC.

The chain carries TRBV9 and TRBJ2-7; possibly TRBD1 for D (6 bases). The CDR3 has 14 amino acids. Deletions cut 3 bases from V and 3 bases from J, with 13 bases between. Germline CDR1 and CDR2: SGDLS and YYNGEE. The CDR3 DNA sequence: TGTGCCAGCAGCGAGGGGGACAACCACTACGAGCAGTACTTC. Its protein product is CASSEGDNHYEQYF.

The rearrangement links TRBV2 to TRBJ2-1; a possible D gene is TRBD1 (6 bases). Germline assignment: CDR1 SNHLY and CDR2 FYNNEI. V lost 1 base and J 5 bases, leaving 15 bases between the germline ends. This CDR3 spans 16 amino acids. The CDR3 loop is CASSEEGRGGHNEQFF. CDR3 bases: TGTGCCAGCAGTGAAGAGGGCAGGGGCGGGCACAATGAGCAGTTCTTC.

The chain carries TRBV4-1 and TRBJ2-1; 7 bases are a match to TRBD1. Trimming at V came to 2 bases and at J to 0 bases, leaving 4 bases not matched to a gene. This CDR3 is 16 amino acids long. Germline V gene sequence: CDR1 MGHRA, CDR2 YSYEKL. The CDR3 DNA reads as TGCGCCAGCAGCCAACCGGGACAGAGCTCCTACAATGAGCAGTTCTTC. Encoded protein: CASSQPGQSSYNEQFF.

The CDR3 is CASSRGGGQGNTGELFF. Here the CDR3 DNA reads TGTGCCAGTAGTAGGGGCGGGGGACAGGGGAACACCGGGGAGCTGTTTTTT. This chain connects TRBV19 to TRBJ2-2, with TRBD1 matching 9 bases. The V gene's germline CDR1 is LNHDA and CDR2 SQIVND (reference sequence). The J segment lost 1 base and the V segment lost 4 bases, leaving 7 bases of the junction unmatched. This CDR3 spans 17 amino acids.

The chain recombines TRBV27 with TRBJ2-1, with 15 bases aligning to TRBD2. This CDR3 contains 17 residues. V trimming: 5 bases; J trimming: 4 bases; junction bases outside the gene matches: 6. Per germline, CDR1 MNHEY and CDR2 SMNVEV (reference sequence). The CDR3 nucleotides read TGTGCCAGCAGTAGGACTAGCGGGGGGGCTTCTTACAATGAGCAGTTCTTC. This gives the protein CASSRTSGGASYNEQFF.